This T cell receptor beta chain was identified during a study of T cell responses to AZD1222 COVID-19 vaccine. From germline, CDR1 is LGHDT and CDR2 YNNKEL (reference sequence). The CDR3 is made up of 14 amino acids. V lost 3 bases and J lost 3, with 10 bases in between. As regards this clone: What it recognizes is unknown.

Repertoires were generated with immunoSEQ multiplex PCR, while TCRdb's copy carries only in-frame clones and drops some. The table records 58,000 or so clones, about four fifths of them present only once. Study-level results: The study found vaccine-associated CD4 TCRs spanning spike, dominant at 160-218 and 743-854. Donor demographics were predominantly white British with a female majority; clonal diversity may be underestimated. Nearly half of spike-specific TCRs reportedly go after variant regions that carry no mutations.

The rearrangement joins TRBV3-1 (or the pseudogene TRBV3-2) to TRBJ2-3, with no clear D. This TCR was sampled from an adult in good health. Here the sequenced sample was peripheral blood, taken on day 0 of AZD1222 vaccination. CDR3 protein: CASSQESLTDTQYF. The CDR3 region has the DNA TGTGCCAGCAGCCAGGAGAGTTTAACAGATACGCAGTATTTT.